Sequencing of this T cell receptor (beta chain) was carried out in a study of T cell repertoires in cytomegalovirus infection (dated by TCRdb to between 2018 and 2021). Background for the entire study: Alongside well-studied HLA-B-restricted epitopes, the peptide stimulations were aimed at recently identified HLA-C-restricted CMV epitopes, whose presentation resists viral immunomodulation. Donor HLA type was relevant to the analysis, as public TCR beta signatures indicated carriage of CMV infection together with the matching HLA type.

Notes on this clonotype: Its antigen is unknown. Base qualities are not at hand, and no much larger clone is one base apart.

The instrument was an Illumina HiSeq 1500. TCRdb trimmed public reads at Q25 via fastp, called clones via MiXCR and kept in-frame beta chains. Rows are combined by CDR3 protein, so each entry shows the most common genes and DNA. For this sample there are around 310,000 distinct CDR3 sequences; under 35% appear just once. The ten top clones hold 20% of the sample. General conclusions and limits of the study: The ex vivo response was dominated by HLA-C-restricted CMV-specific TCR beta clonotypes, which also provided the single most frequent clonotype in two of eight donors. Cumulative frequency of public TCR beta family members discriminated carriers of CMV infection plus the relevant HLA type in this cohort and an independent approximately 350-donor cohort.

The CDR3, from cysteine to phenylalanine, totals 16 residues. The read is trimmed to its CDR3 DNA, 48 bases read in frame from base 1. CDR1 and CDR2 were assigned from the germline V gene as MDHEN and SYDVKM. V lost 4 bases and J lost 6 bases, and the count of bases not matched to a germline gene is 10. Explained via the paper, the treatment or condition label denotes: in vitro stimulation with specific CMV peptide epitopes to enrich CMV-specific T cells. The chain is assembled from TRBV28 and TRBJ2-7, with 12 bases matching TRBD2. The sample in question was cultured PBMCs, obtained from culture after CMV antigen stimulation. This receptor was taken from a human donor in good health (CMV status not recorded). Some clones in this sample may be carry-over from other donors' samples. The CDR3 sequence is CASSSAAGTSGSEQYF. The nucleotide sequence reads TGTGCCAGCAGTTCCGCCGCCGGGACTAGCGGGTCCGAGCAGTACTTC.